The clone carrying this T cell receptor (beta chain) was seen just once. The data were obtained in a study of OX40 agonist ivuxolimab in advanced cancers. Sequencing used immunoSEQ multiplex PCR; TCRdb keeps in-frame clones, though not all of them. The sample shows 30,000 to 45,000 clones, 60% to 85% of them seen only once. The input for sequencing was CD4+ or CD8+ T cells sorted from blood, taken in a trial of the OX40 agonist ivuxolimab. This receptor was identified in an adult with an advanced solid tumor such as melanoma, head and neck, liver or kidney cancer.

The CDR3 loop reads CASSTSDDTQYF. CDR3 DNA: TGTGCCAGCTCCACCTCAGACGATACGCAGTATTTT. The genes are TRBV2 and TRBJ2-3; D is unresolved. The germline V and J ends were trimmed by 8 bases and 6 bases, with 12 bases remaining between them. The germline gives CDR1 SNHLY, CDR2 FYNNEI. The CDR3 covers 12 residues.